The subject of this entry is one T cell receptor (beta chain). This record belongs to a study of blood T cell repertoires in COVID-19. Study in general: Specimens from acute and convalescent COVID-19 originated in the United States, Italy and Spain.

Only in-frame clones appear in the TCRdb table, and some are missing; sequencing was by immunoSEQ multiplex PCR. The table includes just over 300,000 clones, roughly 86% detected once. J lost 9 bases, V lost 2 bases, and 11 bases had no gene match. CDR1 is SGHKS and CDR2 is YYEKEE in the germline V gene (reference sequence). The CDR3 extends over 16 amino acids. The gene calls are TRBV5-5 and TRBJ2-1; 10 nucleotides match TRBD1. This receptor was taken from a woman in her twenties or thirties with COVID-19, enrolled during active disease. The sequenced material came from peripheral blood. DNA of the CDR3: TGTGCCAGCAGCTTAACGACAGGGGGCAGCTTAACTGAGCAGTTCTTC. The encoded protein is CASSLTTGGSLTEQFF.